This T cell receptor (beta chain) is drawn from a study of response to subunit inactivated influenza vaccine. The CDR3 has 15 residues. The germline V gene encodes CDR1 SGHRS and CDR2 YFSETQ. Trimming stripped 1 base from V and 0 bases from J, with 9 bases between. TCRdb itself ran the RT-PCR reads through MiXCR, one entry per CDR3 protein. The table records fewer than 700,000 distinct CDR3 sequences, roughly 13% of them present only once. Concerning this clonotype: Its antigen is unknown.

Overall study findings and caveats: Authors suggested seasonal influenza vaccinations each recruit few new T cells.

This TCR derives from a man aged 50-60 years who received an inactivated influenza vaccine. Sequencing was performed on PBMCs from blood, taken about 40 days after vaccination. This chain connects TRBV5-1 to TRBJ2-3, with TRBD2 as a possible D gene (5 bases). This chain's CDR3 is CASSLNAGSTDTQYF. As DNA, the CDR3 is TGCGCCAGCAGCTTGAATGCGGGTAGCACAGATACGCAGTATTTT.